This passage covers 25 T cell receptor beta chains from one sample sequenced in a study of blood T cell repertoires in COVID-19. The data were produced by immunoSEQ multiplex PCR, yet TCRdb's version contains in-frame clones alone and is incomplete. This sample carries under 250,000 clones, roughly four fifths of them seen once, and the ten largest clones take over 2.5%. Material for sequencing was peripheral blood. These receptors were taken from a woman aged 25 to 45 who had recovered from COVID-19.

With regard to this clone: This specimen includes other DNA sequences encoding the same CDR3. The gene calls are TRBV7-3 and TRBJ1-1; unclear D gene. This CDR3 has 13 residues. Deletions cut 3 bases from V and 3 bases from J, with 8 bases between. In germline, CDR1 is SGHTA, CDR2 FQGTGA. CDR3 nucleotide sequence: TGTGCCAGCAGCTTCGGAGAGGACACTGAAGCTTTCTTT. Translated: CASSFGEDTEAFF.

As DNA, the CDR3 is TGTGCCAGCAGTGAGCTAGCGGGAGGGTCCCTTGGGTACGAGCAGTACTTC. It codes for CASSELAGGSLGYEQYF. V gene TRBV6-1 combines with J gene TRBJ2-7; 12 nucleotides line up with TRBD2. The V and J ends lost 3 bases and 4 bases, in that order; junction bases with no gene match: 10. The CDR3 has 17 residues. The germline CDR1 and CDR2 sequences are MNHNS and SASEGT.

The chain joins TRBV28 to TRBJ2-7, with 7 bases fitting TRBD2. The trim removed 6 bases at V and 3 bases at J, leaving 8 bases unmatched. Germline assignment: CDR1 MDHEN and CDR2 SYDVKM. The CDR3 is 14 residues long. CDR3 region: CASRIAGEIYEQYF. The CDR3 DNA is TGTGCCAGCAGAATAGCGGGTGAGATCTACGAGCAGTACTTC.

The chain is built from TRBV6-5 and TRBJ1-1, with D maybe TRBD1 (6 bases). The CDR3 has 13 residues. Germline V CDR1 and CDR2: MNHEY, SVGAGI. The ends were cut back, 8 bases at V and 7 bases at J, with 17 bases in the middle. CDR3 in DNA: TGTGCCAGCTCCTGGACGGACAGACTTGAAGCTTTCTTT. This translates into CASSWTDRLEAFF.

The chain links TRBV28 to TRBJ1-1; D unclear. CDR3 length: 15 residues. Deletions cut 2 bases from V and 6 bases from J, with 16 bases between. The V gene's germline CDR1 is MDHEN and CDR2 SYDVKM. The chain's CDR3 is CASSLSRLGRAEAFF. The CDR3, as DNA: TGTGCCAGCAGTTTAAGTCGCTTGGGGAGGGCTGAAGCTTTCTTT.

The chain has TRBV6-5 and TRBJ1-2; D remains ambiguous. Germline V gives CDR1 MNHEY, CDR2 SVGAGI. V dropped 6 bases and J dropped 2 bases, with 16 bases sitting between them. This CDR3 is built from 15 residues. DNA of the CDR3: TGTGCCAGCAGCCGCACGCACACAGAGAACTATGGCTACACCTTC. It translates to CASSRTHTENYGYTF.

This clone has a single count. The chain recombines TRBV27 with TRBJ2-7, with a weak D call TRBD1 (6 bases). CDR1 and CDR2 from the germline V gene are MNHEY and SMNVEV (reference sequence). Trimming left V 5 bases short and J 0 bases short, with 11 bases between. The CDR3 consists of 14 residues. The CDR3 sequence: CASSQPDSSYEQYF. CDR3 DNA: TGTGCCAGCAGTCAACCGGACAGCTCCTACGAGCAGTACTTC.

This clone was seen only once. The genes are TRBV10-1 and TRBJ2-3, with 8 nucleotides matching TRBD2. V gave up 0 bases and J gave up 0 bases; unmatched junction bases: 2. Germline loops: CDR1 WNHNN, CDR2 SYGVQD (reference sequence). The CDR3 loop spans 16 amino acids. CDR3 bases: TGCGCCAGCAGTGAGTCGGCGGGAGGAAGCACAGATACGCAGTATTTT. Translating gives CASSESAGGSTDTQYF.

The genes are TRBV15 and TRBJ2-1, with 8 bases fitting TRBD2. This CDR3 comprises 15 residues. Germline V gene sequence: CDR1 LNHNV, CDR2 YYDKDF (reference sequence). The V gene end was trimmed by 3 bases and the J gene end by 2 bases; junction bases not matched to a gene: 3. The DNA for the CDR3 is TGTGCCACCAGCAGGGGGACTAGTACCTACAATGAGCAGTTCTTC. As protein: CATSRGTSTYNEQFF.

J is TRBJ2-5 and V is TRBV7-9, with 7 nucleotides matching TRBD2. From germline, CDR1 is SEHNR and CDR2 FQNEAQ (reference sequence). V lost 4 bases to trimming and J lost 5 bases; unmatched junction nucleotides: 13. The CDR3 has 16 residues. In DNA form, the CDR3 reads TGTGCCAGCAGCTACGGGCTAGCGGCTGGGGGGGAGACCCAGTACTTC. As protein: CASSYGLAAGGETQYF.

The gene calls are TRBV7-2 and TRBJ1-1; D gene uncertain. In germline, CDR1 is SGHTA, CDR2 FQGNSA. CDR3 length: 14 residues. Trimming shortened V by 1 base and J by 1 base, and 7 bases separated the two germline ends. CDR3 nucleotides: TGTGCCAGCAGCTTAGAACACCAGAACACTGAAGCTTTCTTT. Protein: CASSLEHQNTEAFF. The whole variable domain, filled in from reference TRBV7-2 and TRBJ1-1, reads GAGVSQSPSNKVTEKGKDVELRCDPISGHTALYWYRQSLGQGLEFLIYFQGNSAPDKSGLPSDRFSAERTGGSVSTLTIQRTQQEDSAVYLCASSLEHQNTEAFFGQGTRLTVV.

The chain carries TRBV5-6 and TRBJ2-1, with D tentatively TRBD1 (6 bases). The CDR3 sequence is 12 residues long. Germline assignment: CDR1 SGHDT and CDR2 YYEEEE. Trimming shortened V by 3 bases and J by 9 bases, and 10 bases separated the two germline ends. The CDR3 reads CASSWTVAEQFF. The CDR3 bases are TGTGCCAGCAGCTGGACAGTGGCTGAGCAGTTCTTC.

Note on this clone: The same CDR3 arises from other DNA sequences in this sample as well. The chain recombines TRBV5-1 with TRBJ1-4; D gene unclear. Trimming removed 0 bases at V and 6 bases at J, with 9 bases between. This CDR3 is 14 amino acids long. CDR1 is SGHRS and CDR2 is YFSETQ in the germline V gene. The CDR3 here is CASSLEGVHEKLFF. The CDR3 DNA reads TGCGCCAGCAGCTTGGAGGGAGTCCATGAAAAACTGTTTTTT.

In this sample, this clone turned up a few times. The chain employs TRBV27 and TRBJ1-6, with 8 bases matching TRBD1. The V gene's germline CDR1 is MNHEY and CDR2 SMNVEV (reference sequence). With V trimmed by 6 bases and J by 7 bases, 5 bases remained unmatched. The CDR3 covers 14 residues. The CDR3 DNA reads as TGTGCCAGCAGGCCGGGACAGGAGAATTCACCCCTCCACTTT. This sequence encodes CASRPGQENSPLHF.

The rearrangement links TRBV30 to TRBJ2-2, with D unclear. CDR3 length: 13 residues. Trimming pared 4 bases from V and 0 bases from J, leaving 6 bases between. Germline CDR1 is GTSNPN and CDR2 is SVGIG (reference sequence). For the CDR3, the DNA is TGTGCCTGGACAGGATCGAACACCGGGGAGCTGTTTTTT. This encodes CAWTGSNTGELFF.

The chain joins TRBV19 to TRBJ1-5, with TRBD1 matching 7 bases. The CDR3 extends over 13 amino acids. V lost 5 bases, J lost 4 bases, and 2 bases stayed unmatched. Germline lookup yields CDR1 LNHDA and CDR2 SQIVND (reference sequence). The CDR3, as DNA: TGTGCCAGTAGTGGGGACAGAAATCAGCCCCAGCATTTT. Translated, it gives CASSGDRNQPQHF. Looking up the rest from reference TRBV19 and TRBJ1-5 gives the full variable domain: DGGITQSPKYLFRKEGQNVTLSCEQNLNHDAMYWYRQDPGQGLRLIYYSQIVNDFQKGDIAEGYSVSREKKESFPLTVTSAQKNPTAFYLCASSGDRNQPQHFGDGTRLSIL.

The chain carries TRBV7-2 and TRBJ2-3; D perhaps matches TRBD2 (5 bases). Germline lookup yields CDR1 SGHTA and CDR2 FQGNSA. V was cut by 1 base and J by 8 bases, with 13 bases left in between. The CDR3 runs 14 residues. This CDR3 reads CASSLGTSAGTQYF. The CDR3 DNA reads TGTGCCAGCAGCTTAGGGACGTCGGCGGGTACGCAGTATTTT.

The chain couples TRBV5-1 to TRBJ2-5; 9 bases fit TRBD1. Per germline, CDR1 SGHRS and CDR2 YFSETQ. The CDR3 contains 13 residues. V shed 4 bases, J shed 3 bases, and the junction held 1 base outside the gene matches. In DNA, the CDR3 is TGCGCCAGCAGCGGGACAGGGAAAGAGACCCAGTACTTC. Protein sequence: CASSGTGKETQYF.

There are a few counts of this clone. J is TRBJ2-5 and V is TRBV14; TRBD1 might be the D (5 bases). Germline loops: CDR1 SGHDN, CDR2 FVKESK. This CDR3 has 13 amino acids. V was clipped by 8 bases and J by 5 bases, with 15 bases between them. In nucleotides, the CDR3 is TGTGCCAGCTCGGGCAGGGCCGAGGAGACCCAGTACTTC. It yields the protein CASSGRAEETQYF.

V usage is TRBV11-2 and J usage is TRBJ2-5; possibly TRBD1 for D (6 bases). CDR1 is SGHAT and CDR2 is FQNNGV in the germline V gene. Trimming stripped 4 bases from V and 3 bases from J, with 21 bases between. The CDR3 loop spans 17 amino acids. CDR3 region: CASSSSWGLEREETQYF. Here the CDR3 DNA reads TGTGCCAGCAGCTCCTCTTGGGGGCTAGAAAGGGAAGAGACCCAGTACTTC.

The rearrangement links TRBV19 to TRBJ2-7; 7 bases fit TRBD1. The V gene end was trimmed by 5 bases and the J gene end by 3 bases; junction bases not matched to a gene: 7. There are 14 residues in the CDR3. The germline gives CDR1 LNHDA, CDR2 SQIVND (reference sequence). CDR3 protein: CASSFRQGNYEQYF. CDR3 DNA sequence: TGTGCCAGTAGTTTCCGACAGGGCAACTACGAGCAGTACTTC.

V is TRBV9 and J is TRBJ1-1; 8 bases map to TRBD1. Germline-derived CDR1 and CDR2 are SGDLS and YYNGEE. The junction had 14 bases not matched to a gene; V was cut back by 1 base and J by 0 bases. The length of the CDR3 is 19 residues. In DNA, the CDR3 is TGTGCCAGCAGCGTACGCCCTACCGACAGGGGTGGGATGAACACTGAAGCTTTCTTT. It codes for CASSVRPTDRGGMNTEAFF.

Only one count was recorded for this clone. The chain joins TRBV6-5 to TRBJ2-7; perhaps TRBD1 as D (5 bases). The ends were cut back, 6 bases at V and 0 bases at J, with 15 bases in the middle. In germline, CDR1 is MNHEY, CDR2 SVGAGI. CDR3 length: 15 residues. This chain's CDR3 is CASRAGHLISYEQYF. The CDR3 DNA is TGTGCCAGCAGGGCAGGGCATTTGATCTCCTACGAGCAGTACTTC.

The rearrangement uses TRBV6-5 and TRBJ1-3; D not resolved. V was trimmed by 6 bases and J by 7 bases, leaving 13 bases between them. The CDR3 has 13 residues. Germline V gene data show CDR1 as MNHEY and CDR2 as SVGAGI. The CDR3 reads CASSPKTRNTIYF. Here the CDR3 DNA reads TGTGCCAGCAGCCCCAAGACCAGGAACACCATATATTTT.

J is TRBJ2-5 and V is TRBV5-8; TRBD2 matches 8 bases. V lost 7 bases and J lost 4; bases outside the gene matches: 9. Germline CDR1 SGHTS, CDR2 YDEGEE. The CDR3 contains 14 residues. CDR3 sequence (DNA): TGTGCCAGCTCTAGGGCAGCGGGAGCAGAGACCCAGTACTTC. Protein: CASSRAAGAETQYF.